Each of the 26 T cell receptor beta chains below was sequenced from the same sample in a study of T-cell reconstitution after alpha-beta-depleted transplantation in children. The library targeted TCRbeta and was prepared with unique molecular identifiers. TCRdb itself ran the PCR reads through MiXCR, one entry per CDR3 protein. The table records 55,000 to 65,000 distinct CDR3 sequences, less than 55% of them present only once. Source: PBMCs, mostly from graft donor cells, taken 360 days after TCRalphabeta/CD19-depleted stem cell transplant. The receptors shown here come from a male patient younger than 18 who had a stem cell transplant for acute lymphoblastic leukemia, so the T cells may come from the graft donor.

This clonotype has more than one count but fewer than ten. The chain's CDR3 is CASSPLPSGRMSGELFF. CDR3 sequence (DNA): TGTGCCAGCAGTCCCCTCCCTAGCGGGAGGATGTCCGGGGAGCTGTTTTTT. This sequence joins TRBV2 and TRBJ2-2, with TRBD2 matching 11 bases. CDR1 is SNHLY, CDR2 FYNNEI, per germline. With V trimmed by 5 bases and J by 6 bases, 11 bases remained unmatched. The CDR3 has 17 amino acids.

The V call is TRBV28, the J call TRBJ2-7; possible D gene TRBD2, 6 bases. Germline values: CDR1 MDHEN, CDR2 SYDVKM. Trimming left V 4 bases short and J 2 bases short, with 15 bases between. This CDR3 region has 15 residues. In nucleotides, the CDR3 is TGTGCCAGCAGTTGCCAGAGGACGGGAGCCTACGAGCAGTACTTC. Amino acid sequence: CASSCQRTGAYEQYF.

The chain recombines TRBV20-1 with TRBJ2-1; the D gene is possibly TRBD1 (5 bases). CDR3 size: 15 residues. Germline loops: CDR1 DFQATT, CDR2 SNEGSKA (reference sequence). The V end lost 0 bases, the J end lost 4 bases, and 13 bases lay between the germline ends. This CDR3 reads CSARDGDSTYNEQFF. For the CDR3, the DNA is TGCAGTGCTAGAGATGGTGACAGTACTTACAATGAGCAGTTCTTC.

This clonotype was picked up a small number of times. The chain combines TRBV5-1 with TRBJ1-1, with D perhaps matching TRBD1 (5 bases). The CDR3 extends over 14 amino acids. The germline CDR1 and CDR2 sequences are SGHRS and YFSETQ. Trimming cost V 4 bases and J 4 bases, with 14 bases left between them. CDR3 sequence reads: CASSREGGVTEAFF. CDR3 DNA: TGCGCCAGCAGCCGGGAAGGAGGGGTCACTGAAGCTTTCTTT.

This rearrangement joins TRBV20-1 to TRBJ2-1, with 10 bases aligning to TRBD2. Germline CDR1 DFQATT, CDR2 SNEGSKA (reference sequence). J was trimmed by 0 bases and V by 3 bases; bases with no gene match: 8. This CDR3 spans 17 amino acids. In DNA form, the CDR3 reads TGCAGTGCTAGGGCACTAGCGGGGCGTAGCTCCTACAATGAGCAGTTCTTC. Translated: CSARALAGRSSYNEQFF.

CDR3 bases: TGTGCCAGCAGCTCAAATAGCGGGAGTTCCTACGAGCAGTACTTC. It is translated as CASSSNSGSSYEQYF. This sequence joins TRBV28 and TRBJ2-7, with 9 bases identical to TRBD2. Trimming cost V 6 bases and J 1 base; bases outside gene matches: 7. This CDR3 comprises 15 residues. Germline CDR1 is MDHEN and CDR2 is SYDVKM.

This chain joins TRBV28 and TRBJ2-7; TRBD1 might be the D (5 bases). CDR1 is MDHEN, CDR2 SYDVKM, per germline. The CDR3 covers 14 residues. Trimming took 9 bases from V and 4 from J, leaving 19 bases between them. CDR3 region: CASSGPGVSYEQYF. CDR3 bases: TGTGCCAGTTCAGGGCCCGGTGTGAGTTACGAGCAGTACTTC.

This clonotype was counted between two and nine times. The chain links TRBV3-1 to TRBJ2-3; TRBD2 aligns across 8 bases. The V gene end was trimmed by 3 bases and the J gene end by 3 bases; junction bases not matched to a gene: 8. There are 16 residues in the CDR3. CDR1 and CDR2 (germline): LGHDT, YNNKEL (reference sequence). This chain's CDR3 is CASSQGLRGATDTQYF. The DNA of the CDR3 is TGTGCCAGCAGCCAGGGCTTGCGGGGGGCGACAGATACGCAGTATTTT.

This chain connects TRBV20-1 to TRBJ2-7, with D perhaps TRBD1 (5 bases). Germline V gene lookup returns CDR1 DFQATT and CDR2 SNEGSKA (reference sequence). V shed 5 bases and J shed 3 bases, with 14 bases lying between them. This CDR3 contains 13 residues. The CDR3 region is CSAEGVSDYEQYF. The CDR3, as DNA: TGCAGTGCTGAAGGGGTATCGGACTACGAGCAGTACTTC.

In this sample, this clonotype turned up a few times. The genes are TRBV20-1 and TRBJ2-3; a possible D gene is TRBD2 (5 bases). Germline assignment: CDR1 DFQATT and CDR2 SNEGSKA (reference sequence). V gave up 2 bases and J gave up 0 bases, with 6 bases separating them. The CDR3 covers 13 residues. DNA of the CDR3: TGCAGTGCTAGATGGGAGAGCACAGATACGCAGTATTTT. This codes for CSARWESTDTQYF.

The chain joins TRBV12-3 or TRBV12-4 to TRBJ1-3; 11 nucleotides line up with TRBD1. Trimming at V came to 6 bases and at J to 4 bases, leaving 5 bases not matched to a gene. The CDR3 is 15 amino acids. The CDR3 here is CASSPGQGGGNTIYF. In DNA form, the CDR3 reads TGTGCCAGCAGCCCGGGACAGGGGGGCGGAAACACCATATATTTT.

The V call is TRBV2, the J call TRBJ2-2; D is uncertain. Germline loops: CDR1 SNHLY, CDR2 FYNNEI. This CDR3 region has 12 residues. V lost 9 bases to trimming and J lost 4 bases, with 9 bases between them. For the CDR3, the DNA is TGTGCCAGAGAGTTGGGCACCGGGGAGCTGTTTTTT. The encoded protein is CARELGTGELFF.

The V and J genes are TRBV10-3 and TRBJ1-1, with D possibly being TRBD1 (6 bases). This CDR3 comprises 15 residues. In germline, CDR1 is ENHRY, CDR2 SYGVKD. Trimming took 3 bases from V and 1 from J, leaving 12 bases between them. CDR3 in amino acids: CAISEPGQGNTEAFF. The CDR3 nucleotides read TGTGCCATCAGTGAACCGGGACAAGGGAACACTGAAGCTTTCTTT.

V usage is TRBV5-1 and J usage is TRBJ2-1, with 7 bases aligning to TRBD2. Looked up from germline, CDR1 is SGHRS and CDR2 is YFSETQ. The V and J ends lost 4 bases and 4 bases, in that order; junction bases with no gene match: 23. This CDR3 has 20 residues. The DNA for the CDR3 is TGCGCCAGCAGCAACCAACGGCCCCCAGCGGGACGCTCAAATTACAATGAGCAGTTCTTC. This gives the protein CASSNQRPPAGRSNYNEQFF.

This clonotype has ten or more counts. This rearrangement joins TRBV29-1 to TRBJ2-7, with 9 bases aligning to TRBD1. Trimming removed 4 bases from V and 1 base from J; junction bases left unmatched: 11. Germline values: CDR1 SQVTM, CDR2 ANQGSEA. The CDR3 is made up of 16 amino acids. CDR3 coding DNA: TGCAGCGTTGCTTCTGAGACAGGGGGTAATTCCTACGAGCAGTACTTC. This encodes CSVASETGGNSYEQYF.

This clonotype was seen many times. For the CDR3, the DNA is TGTGCCAGCAGTTGGGATGGCGAGACCCAGTACTTC. Its protein is CASSWDGETQYF. The J gene is TRBJ2-5, the V gene TRBV27; unclear D gene. The germline V gene has CDR1 MNHEY and CDR2 SMNVEV (reference sequence). This CDR3 contains 12 residues. The V gene lost 4 bases and the J gene lost 5 bases, with 8 bases spanning the gap.

This clonotype occurred a few times. The rearrangement joins TRBV9 to TRBJ2-2, with 9 bases matching TRBD1. This CDR3 is 22 amino acids long. CDR1 and CDR2 (germline): SGDLS, YYNGEE. With V trimmed by 2 bases and J by 5 bases, 25 bases remained unmatched. CDR3 nucleotides: TGTGCCAGCAGCGTGAGACAGGGGGGATTGGGTAACGAGGGTTTATGGACCGGGGAGCTGTTTTTT. Its translation is CASSVRQGGLGNEGLWTGELFF.

Worth noting for this clonotype: A read error may account for a junction end that differs from germline. The J gene is TRBJ2-2, the V gene TRBV12-3 or TRBV12-4; D is possibly TRBD1 or TRBD2 (6 bases each). The CDR3 loop spans 14 amino acids. CDR3 region: CASSLGGKDGELFF. The CDR3 coding sequence is TGTGCCAGCAGCTTAGGGGGGAAGGACGGGGAGCTGTTTTTT.

The J gene is TRBJ2-5, the V gene TRBV5-1; D tentatively reads TRBD1 or TRBD2 (5 bases each). This CDR3 is 14 amino acids long. V lost 0 bases and J lost 5, with 11 bases in between. Germline CDR1 reads SGHRS; CDR2 reads YFSETQ. The CDR3: CASSLAGAEETQYF. In DNA form, the CDR3 reads TGCGCCAGCAGCTTGGCCGGGGCCGAGGAGACCCAGTACTTC.

The V call is TRBV12-3 or TRBV12-4, the J call TRBJ2-1; TRBD2 agrees at 8 bases. With V trimmed by 0 bases and J by 3 bases, 19 bases remained unmatched. The CDR3 covers 21 residues. The DNA for the CDR3 is TGTGCCAGCAGTTTAGCGCTTGGTGGAGCGGGGGCTCCTAATGTCTACAATGAGCAGTTCTTC. Its protein product is CASSLALGGAGAPNVYNEQFF.

V and J are TRBV4-2 and TRBJ2-3, with no clear D. The V gene's germline CDR1 is LGHNA and CDR2 YNFKEQ. Between the trimmed V and J ends, which lost 0 bases and 4 bases, there was a span of 11 bases. The length of the CDR3 is 15 residues. This chain's CDR3 is CASSQEVGAADTQYF. For the CDR3, the DNA is TGTGCCAGCAGCCAAGAGGTGGGCGCGGCAGATACGCAGTATTTT.

There are a few counts of this clonotype. The CDR3 spells CASAGDSGNTIYF. The CDR3 DNA sequence: TGTGCCAGCGCCGGCGACTCTGGAAACACCATATATTTT. This chain uses TRBV3-1 with TRBJ1-3; no firm D call. The germline V and J ends were trimmed by 8 bases and 0 bases, with 8 bases remaining between them. CDR3 length: 13 residues. The germline CDR1 and CDR2 sequences are LGHDT and YNNKEL (reference sequence).

This clonotype was observed a single time. The CDR3 bases are TGTGCCGGGGGGAATCGGCAGAGCTCTGGAAACACCATATATTTT. As protein: CAGGNRQSSGNTIYF. The V gene is TRBV12-3 or TRBV12-4, the J gene TRBJ1-3, with D maybe TRBD1 (5 bases). The CDR3 extends over 15 amino acids. V was pared by 11 bases and J by 0 bases, with 17 bases between.

The chain recombines TRBV14 with TRBJ1-2; TRBD1 is a possible D gene (5 bases). Trimming pared 2 bases from V and 7 bases from J, leaving 20 bases between. Germline assignment: CDR1 SGHDN and CDR2 FVKESK. This CDR3 is built from 16 residues. The CDR3 DNA is TGTGCCAGCAGCCAATCAGAAGTTGACAGAAGGAGTGGCTACACCTTC. Translated: CASSQSEVDRRSGYTF.

The J gene is TRBJ2-7, the V gene TRBV7-2, with D perhaps matching TRBD1 or TRBD2 (5 bases each). The CDR3 runs to 13 residues. V was clipped by 5 bases and J by 6 bases, with 14 bases between them. Germline lookup yields CDR1 SGHTA and CDR2 FQGNSA. The CDR3: CASSLSRDLEQYF. DNA of the CDR3: TGTGCCAGCAGCCTCAGCCGGGACCTCGAGCAGTACTTC. Full variable domain (rest looked up from reference TRBV7-2 and TRBJ2-7): GAGVSQSPSNKVTEKGKDVELRCDPISGHTALYWYRQSLGQGLEFLIYFQGNSAPDKSGLPSDRFSAERTGGSVSTLTIQRTQQEDSAVYLCASSLSRDLEQYFGPGTRLTVT.

The chain links TRBV29-1 to TRBJ1-5, with 8 bases fitting TRBD1. The CDR3 totals 13 residues. V was clipped by 6 bases and J by 5 bases; unmatched bases: 6. Per the germline V gene, CDR1 is SQVTM and CDR2 is ANQGSEA. The CDR3 region has the DNA TGCAGCGTCCTGACAGGGGCTGATCAGCCCCAGCATTTT. Its protein is CSVLTGADQPQHF.